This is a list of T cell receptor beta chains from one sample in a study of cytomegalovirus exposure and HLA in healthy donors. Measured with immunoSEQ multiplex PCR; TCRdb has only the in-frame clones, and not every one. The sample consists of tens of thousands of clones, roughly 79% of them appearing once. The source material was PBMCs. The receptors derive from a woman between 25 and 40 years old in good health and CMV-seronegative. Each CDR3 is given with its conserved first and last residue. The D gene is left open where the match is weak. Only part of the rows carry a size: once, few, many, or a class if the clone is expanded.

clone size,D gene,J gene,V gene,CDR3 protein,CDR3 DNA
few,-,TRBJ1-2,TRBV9,CWRGCYGYTF,TGCTGGCGGGGGTGCTATGGCTACACCTTC
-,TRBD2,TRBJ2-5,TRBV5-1,CASSRTSGSTRGETQYF,TGCGCCAGCAGCAGGACTAGCGGGTCCACCCGCGGAGAGACCCAGTACTTC
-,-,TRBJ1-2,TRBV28,CASSLGSRVYYGYTF,TGTGCCAGCAGTTTGGGGTCCAGGGTCTACTATGGCTACACCTTC
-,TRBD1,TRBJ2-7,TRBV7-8,CASSSIQGVYEQYF,TGTGCCAGCAGCTCGATACAGGGGGTCTACGAGCAGTACTTC
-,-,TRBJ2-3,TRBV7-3,CASSLQGSDTQYF,TGTGCCAGCAGCTTACAGGGCTCAGATACGCAGTATTTT
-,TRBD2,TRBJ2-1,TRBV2,CANRTLAGAYNEQFF,TGTGCCAACAGGACTCTAGCGGGAGCTTACAATGAGCAGTTCTTC
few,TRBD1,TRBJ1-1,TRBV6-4,CASSDPLGGENTEAFF,TGTGCCAGCAGTGACCCCCTAGGGGGCGAGAACACTGAAGCTTTCTTT
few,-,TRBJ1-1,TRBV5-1,CASSWDTNTEAFF,TGCGCCAGCAGCTGGGACACGAACACTGAAGCTTTCTTT
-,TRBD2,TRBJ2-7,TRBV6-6,CASEDREGRYEQYF,TGTGCCAGCGAAGATCGGGAGGGGAGGTACGAGCAGTACTTC
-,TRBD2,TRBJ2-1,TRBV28,CASRRTSVSYNEQFF,TGTGCCAGCCGCAGGACTAGTGTATCCTACAATGAGCAGTTCTTC
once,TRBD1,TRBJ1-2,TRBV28,CASTLDVRDRGRYGYTF,TGTGCCAGCACTTTAGATGTGCGGGACAGGGGTAGGTATGGCTACACCTTC
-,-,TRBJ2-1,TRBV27,CASSHSYNEQFF,TGTGCCAGCAGTCACTCCTACAATGAGCAGTTCTTC
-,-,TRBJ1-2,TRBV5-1,CASSTNPDGGGYTF,TGCGCCAGCAGCACAAACCCGGATGGCGGTGGCTACACCTTC
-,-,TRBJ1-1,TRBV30,CAWSNRVEAGTEAFF,TGTGCCTGGAGTAACAGGGTAGAGGCGGGCACTGAAGCTTTCTTT
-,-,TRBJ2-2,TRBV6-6,CASSYQGSRMIELFF,TGTGCCAGCAGTTACCAGGGTTCCCGGATGATCGAGCTGTTTTTT